This TCR beta chain was recovered during a study of blood T cell repertoires in COVID-19. Study background: The origin of the acute and convalescent COVID-19 samples was the United States, Italy and Spain. T cells, B-cell-depleted T cells, or PBMCs supplied cDNA or gDNA.

This clone has only a few counts. Trimming took 3 bases from V and 6 from J, leaving 13 bases between them. Germline V gene lookup returns CDR1 SGDLS and CDR2 YYNGEE. There are 14 residues in the CDR3. Enrollees, about 18 to 95 years old, lived in 24 US areas. Which cohort a participant joined came from the clinical history participants gave. Clones were sequenced by immunoSEQ multiplex PCR, and TCRdb holds only the in-frame ones, with some missing. The sample has 200,000 to 250,000 clones; about nine tenths are singletons. The clonotype comes from a man aged 35 to 55 who had recovered from COVID-19. The chain recombines TRBV9 with TRBJ1-3, with D unclear. The source material was PBMCs or T cells enriched from blood (not recorded which). The CDR3 spells CASSGAEGANTIYF. The CDR3 DNA reads TGTGCCAGCAGCGGAGCGGAGGGTGCAAACACCATATATTTT.